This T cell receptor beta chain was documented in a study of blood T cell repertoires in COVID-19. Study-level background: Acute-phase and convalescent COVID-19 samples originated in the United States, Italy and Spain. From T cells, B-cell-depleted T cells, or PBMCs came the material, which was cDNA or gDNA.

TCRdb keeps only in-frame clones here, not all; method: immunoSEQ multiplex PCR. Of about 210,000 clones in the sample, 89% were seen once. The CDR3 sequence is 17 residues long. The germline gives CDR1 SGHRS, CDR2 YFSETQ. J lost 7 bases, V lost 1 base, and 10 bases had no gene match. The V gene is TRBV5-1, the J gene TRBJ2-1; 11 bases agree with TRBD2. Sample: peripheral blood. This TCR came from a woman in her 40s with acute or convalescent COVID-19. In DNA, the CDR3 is TGCGCCAGCAGCTTGAGGGCTAGCGGGGGGTCGCAAAATGAGCAGTTCTTC. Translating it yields CASSLRASGGSQNEQFF. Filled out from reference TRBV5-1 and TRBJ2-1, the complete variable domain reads KAGVTQTPRYLIKTRGQQVTLSCSPISGHRSVSWYQQTPGQGLQFLFEYFSETQRNKGNFPGRFSGRQFSNSRSEMNVSTLELGDSALYLCASSLRASGGSQNEQFFGPGTRLTVL.